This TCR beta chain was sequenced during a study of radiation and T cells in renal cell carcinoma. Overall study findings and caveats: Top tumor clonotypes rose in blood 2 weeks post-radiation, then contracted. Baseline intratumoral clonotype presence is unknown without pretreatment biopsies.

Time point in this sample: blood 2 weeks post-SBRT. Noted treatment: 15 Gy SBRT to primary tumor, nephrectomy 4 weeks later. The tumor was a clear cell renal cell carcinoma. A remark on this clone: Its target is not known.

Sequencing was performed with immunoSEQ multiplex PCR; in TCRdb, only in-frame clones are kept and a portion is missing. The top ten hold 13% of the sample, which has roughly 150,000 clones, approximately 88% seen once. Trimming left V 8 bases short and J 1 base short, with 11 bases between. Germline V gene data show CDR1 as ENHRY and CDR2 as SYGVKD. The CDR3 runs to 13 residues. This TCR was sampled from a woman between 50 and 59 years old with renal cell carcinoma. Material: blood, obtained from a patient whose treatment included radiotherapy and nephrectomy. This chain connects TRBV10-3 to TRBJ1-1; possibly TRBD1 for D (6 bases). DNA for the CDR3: TGTGCCATCGCAGGGGAGAAGAACACTGAAGCTTTCTTT. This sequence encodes CAIAGEKNTEAFF.